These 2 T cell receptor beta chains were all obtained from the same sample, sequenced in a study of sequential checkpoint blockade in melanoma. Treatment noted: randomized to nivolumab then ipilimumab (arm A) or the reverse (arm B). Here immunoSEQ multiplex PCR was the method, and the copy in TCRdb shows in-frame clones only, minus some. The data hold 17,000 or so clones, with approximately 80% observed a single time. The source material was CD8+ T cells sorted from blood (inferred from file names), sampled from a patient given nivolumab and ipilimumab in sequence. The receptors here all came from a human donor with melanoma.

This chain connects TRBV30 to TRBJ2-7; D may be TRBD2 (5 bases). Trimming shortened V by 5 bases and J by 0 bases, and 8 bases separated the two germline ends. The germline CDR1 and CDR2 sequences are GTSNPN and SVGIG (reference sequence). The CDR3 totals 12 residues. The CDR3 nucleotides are TGTGCCTGGTCCGGGGACTCCTACGAGCAGTACTTC. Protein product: CAWSGDSYEQYF.

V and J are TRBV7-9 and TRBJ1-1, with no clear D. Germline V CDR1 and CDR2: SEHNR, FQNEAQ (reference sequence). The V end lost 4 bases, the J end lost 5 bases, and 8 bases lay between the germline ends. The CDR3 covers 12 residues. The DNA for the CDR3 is TGTGCCAGCAGCTACGGTTGGACTGAAGCTTTCTTT. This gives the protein CASSYGWTEAFF. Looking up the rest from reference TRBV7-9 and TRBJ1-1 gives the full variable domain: DTGVSQNPRHKITKRGQNVTFRCDPISEHNRLYWYRQTLGQGPEFLTYFQNEAQLEKSRLLSDRFSAERPKGSFSTLEIQRTEQGDSAMYLCASSYGWTEAFFGQGTRLTVV.